The 7 T cell receptor beta chains below were found in one sample sequenced in a study of T cell repertoires in cytomegalovirus infection. TCRdb re-analysed the reads in MiXCR, keeping a single row per CDR3 protein. The sample has a few hundred thousand distinct CDR3 sequences; roughly a fifth are singletons. These receptors lack a known antigen. This material consisted of cultured PBMCs, taken from culture after CMV antigen stimulation. These receptors were obtained from a human donor in good health (CMV status not recorded). Some clones in this sample may be carry-over from other donors' samples.

The rearrangement links TRBV7-6 to TRBJ1-2, with a weak D call TRBD1 (6 bases). CDR1 SGHVS and CDR2 FNYEAQ come from the germline V gene. Deletions cut 1 base from V and 1 base from J, with 13 bases between. This CDR3 is 16 amino acids long. DNA of the CDR3: TGTGCCAGCAGCTTAGGAAAAGACAGGAATAACTATGGCTACACCTTC. This sequence encodes CASSLGKDRNNYGYTF.

The chain couples TRBV6-1 to TRBJ2-6; D is possibly TRBD1 (5 bases). The V end lost 5 bases, the J end lost 0 bases, and 26 bases lay between the germline ends. The CDR3 is 21 amino acids. Germline assignment: CDR1 MNHNS and CDR2 SASEGT. The CDR3 DNA sequence: TGTGCCAGCAGTTCAATCTCAGATGTCAGGGTAGTACCCTCTGGGGCCAACGTCCTGACTTTC. It encodes CASSSISDVRVVPSGANVLTF.

The chain couples TRBV7-2 to TRBJ2-1; TRBD1 aligns across 8 bases. V lost 5 bases to trimming and J lost 2 bases; unmatched junction nucleotides: 5. The CDR3 length is 15 residues. CDR1 and CDR2 (germline): SGHTA, FQGNSA. CDR3 sequence: CASSTRTGPYNEQFF. In DNA, the CDR3 is TGTGCCAGCAGCACCCGGACAGGGCCCTACAATGAGCAGTTCTTC.

This clonotype turned up a few times. J is TRBJ2-1 and V is TRBV29-1; 9 positions agree with TRBD2. The CDR3 runs to 14 residues. Germline V CDR1 and CDR2: SQVTM, ANQGSEA. The junction had 7 bases not matched to a gene; V was cut back by 2 bases and J by 8 bases. The CDR3 DNA reads as TGCAGCGTTGAATCGGGACTAGCAAGCGATGAGCAGTTCTTC. Its protein product is CSVESGLASDEQFF.

V is TRBV5-1 and J is TRBJ2-1; D uncertain. V dropped 7 bases and J dropped 1 base, with 15 bases sitting between them. Per the germline V gene, CDR1 is SGHRS and CDR2 is YFSETQ. The CDR3 sequence is 15 residues long. CDR3 sequence: CASAYGEGSYNEQFF. As DNA, the CDR3 is TGCGCCAGCGCCTATGGGGAAGGGTCCTACAATGAGCAGTTCTTC.

This clonotype was observed at least ten times. V and J are TRBV7-2 and TRBJ2-7, with TRBD2 matching over 8 bases. Germline lookup yields CDR1 SGHTA and CDR2 FQGNSA. The ends lost 7 bases at V and 3 bases at J; junction bases unmatched: 11. The CDR3 length is 15 residues. CDR3: CASTPVTSVYYEQYF. Written as DNA, the CDR3 is TGTGCCAGCACCCCCGTGACTAGCGTATACTACGAGCAGTACTTC.

This clonotype was observed at least ten times. This chain links TRBV9 with TRBJ1-4; D is possibly TRBD1 (5 bases). Looked up from germline, CDR1 is SGDLS and CDR2 is YYNGEE. V lost 4 bases to trimming and J lost 7 bases, with 11 bases between them. CDR3 length: 13 amino acids. CDR3 bases: TGTGCCAGCAGCTCCGGGACGTCTGAAAAACTGTTTTTT. Its protein is CASSSGTSEKLFF.